One sample yielded the 22 T cell receptor beta chains listed below, sequenced in a study of human T cells and chemical hapten exposure. Stated time point: pre-sensitization, week 0. Noted treatment: therapeutic diphenylcyclopropenone sensitization with weekly scalp DPC. One entry per CDR3 protein, called by TCRdb with MiXCR from the RACE reads. The sample includes 190,000 or so distinct CDR3 sequences, 30% seen only once; the top ten take 2.5% to 3.5%. The sequences come from whole blood, collected in connection with sensitization to the hapten diphenylcyclopropenone (DPC). These receptors were collected from a woman aged 30 to 39 with alopecia areata. Some clones in this sample may be carry-over from other donors' samples.

This clonotype was seen more than once but under ten times. Written as DNA, the CDR3 is TGTGCCAGCAGTGGCGGGACAGGGGGTTGGTCACCCCTCCACTTT. It codes for CASSGGTGGWSPLHF. The rearrangement joins TRBV6-5 to TRBJ1-6, with TRBD1 matching over 11 bases. Germline values: CDR1 MNHEY, CDR2 SVGAGI. J was trimmed by 10 bases and V by 5 bases; bases with no gene match: 7. The CDR3 contains 15 residues.

The rearrangement links TRBV4-3 to TRBJ1-5; D is possibly TRBD1 (6 bases). Trimming shortened V by 0 bases and J by 7 bases, and 10 bases separated the two germline ends. The V gene's germline CDR1 is LGHNA and CDR2 YSLEER. The CDR3 consists of 14 residues. CDR3 in DNA: TGCGCCAGCAGCCAAGATACAGGGAGACAGCCCCAGCATTTT. Translating gives CASSQDTGRQPQHF.

The chain joins TRBV4-3 to TRBJ1-5, with D unresolved. The length of the CDR3 is 15 residues. Germline CDR1 is LGHNA and CDR2 is YSLEER. V dropped 0 bases and J dropped 2 bases, with 8 bases sitting between them. CDR3 amino acids: CASSQDQDGNQPQHF. CDR3 coding DNA: TGCGCCAGCAGCCAAGACCAGGACGGCAATCAGCCCCAGCATTTT.

This clonotype was seen only a few times. CDR3 sequence reads: CSARALIAPSSYEQYF. CDR3 DNA: TGCAGTGCTAGAGCCTTAATAGCGCCTAGCTCCTACGAGCAGTACTTC. The V and J genes are TRBV20-1 and TRBJ2-7, with D possibly matching TRBD2 (5 bases). Germline-derived CDR1 and CDR2 are DFQATT and SNEGSKA (reference sequence). The CDR3 is made up of 16 amino acids. Trimming cost V 1 base and J 0 bases, with 16 bases left between them.

This clonotype was seen more than once but under ten times. The chain links TRBV29-1 to TRBJ2-3; D not resolved. Germline CDR1 and CDR2: SQVTM and ANQGSEA. The CDR3 sequence is 14 residues long. With 6 bases removed from V and 4 bases from J, the gap between germline ends came to 17 bases. CDR3 DNA: TGCAGCGTCGACCTGGGGTCCGTCGCAGATACGCAGTATTTT. It translates to CSVDLGSVADTQYF.

This clonotype occurred a few times. The V and J genes are TRBV6-2 or TRBV6-3 and TRBJ2-7; tentative D call: TRBD2 (6 bases). V dropped 5 bases and J dropped 4 bases, with 15 bases sitting between them. The CDR3 sequence is 14 residues long. The germline gives CDR1 MNHEY, CDR2 SVGEGT. The CDR3 spells CASSPPGDLYEQYF. The CDR3 coding sequence is TGTGCCAGCAGTCCCCCGGGGGACTTATACGAGCAGTACTTC.

The chain is built from TRBV28 and TRBJ1-5; no firm D call. The ends were cut back, 6 bases at V and 0 bases at J, with 15 bases in the middle. The CDR3 consists of 16 residues. Germline V gives CDR1 MDHEN, CDR2 SYDVKM. The CDR3 here is CASSRTGIYSNQPQHF. The CDR3 region has the DNA TGTGCCAGCAGCCGCACTGGGATTTATAGCAATCAGCCCCAGCATTTT.

The chain joins TRBV29-1 to TRBJ2-1, with 7 positions matching TRBD1. After removal of 7 bases from V and 8 bases from J, the junction contained 2 bases not matched to a gene. Germline V gene data show CDR1 as SQVTM and CDR2 as ANQGSEA. The CDR3 totals 10 residues. CDR3 sequence reads: CSAGQDEQFF. As DNA, the CDR3 is TGCAGCGCCGGACAGGATGAGCAGTTCTTC.

The V and J genes are TRBV20-1 and TRBJ1-4, with a possible D match to TRBD1 (6 bases). Trimming left V 6 bases short and J 8 bases short, with 16 bases between. Germline V gene sequence: CDR1 DFQATT, CDR2 SNEGSKA (reference sequence). The CDR3 runs to 13 residues. The CDR3 sequence: CSARGRGREKLFF. Here the CDR3 DNA reads TGCAGTGCAAGGGGCAGGGGAAGGGAAAAACTGTTTTTT.

The genes are TRBV4-1 and TRBJ1-2, with 7 bases lining up with TRBD1. Trimming removed 3 bases from V and 5 bases from J; junction bases left unmatched: 6. CDR1 is MGHRA, CDR2 YSYEKL, per germline. The CDR3 is 14 residues long. The CDR3 coding sequence is TGCGCCAGCAGCCAGCCAGACAGGGTGTATGGCTACACCTTC. Protein: CASSQPDRVYGYTF.

This clonotype was seen ten or more times. The chain links TRBV29-1 to TRBJ1-2; 8 positions agree with TRBD1. There are 12 residues in the CDR3. The J segment lost 8 bases and the V segment lost 5 bases, leaving 7 bases of the junction unmatched. The germline V gene has CDR1 SQVTM and CDR2 ANQGSEA. CDR3 in DNA: TGCAGCGTTTCCCAGGGGGCAGAAGGCTACACCTTC. It encodes CSVSQGAEGYTF.

For the CDR3, the DNA is TGTGCCAGCAGGTCGACAGGATCCACTGAAGCTTTCTTT. Translation: CASRSTGSTEAFF. The chain employs TRBV2 and TRBJ1-1; D perhaps matches TRBD1 (6 bases). The V end was cut by 6 bases, the J end by 4 bases, with 12 bases between. This CDR3 is 13 amino acids long. The germline V gene encodes CDR1 SNHLY and CDR2 FYNNEI.

In DNA form, the CDR3 reads TGTGCCAGCACCATGAAGAACACCGGGGAGCTGTTTTTT. Residues: CASTMKNTGELFF. This chain joins TRBV12-3 or TRBV12-4 and TRBJ2-2; the D is unclear. With 7 bases removed from V and 1 base from J, the gap between germline ends came to 7 bases. The CDR3 runs to 13 residues.

The chain carries TRBV15 and TRBJ2-1; no clear D gene. V was pared by 0 bases and J by 8 bases, with 5 bases between. CDR1 LNHNV and CDR2 YYDKDF come from the germline V gene (reference sequence). The CDR3 is made up of 12 amino acids. CDR3 protein: CATSRDYHEQFF. Here the CDR3 DNA reads TGTGCCACCAGCAGAGATTACCATGAGCAGTTCTTC.

This clonotype showed up just a few times. The chain uses TRBV11-2 and TRBJ2-4, with no clear D. The length of the CDR3 is 17 residues. V lost 5 bases to trimming and J lost 3 bases, with 20 bases between them. CDR1 SGHAT and CDR2 FQNNGV come from the germline V gene. CDR3 protein: CASSPLGDPSGKNIQYF. In DNA, the CDR3 is TGTGCCAGCAGCCCATTGGGCGACCCATCGGGCAAAAACATTCAGTACTTC. Full variable domain (rest looked up from reference TRBV11-2 and TRBJ2-4): EAGVAQSPRYKIIEKRQSVAFWCNPISGHATLYWYQQILGQGPKLLIQFQNNGVVDDSQLPKDRFSAERLKGVDSTLKIQPAKLEDSAVYLCASSPLGDPSGKNIQYFGAGTRLSVL.

J is TRBJ2-3 and V is TRBV20-1; D not certain. V gave up 5 bases and J gave up 6 bases, with 9 bases separating them. CDR1 DFQATT and CDR2 SNEGSKA come from the germline V gene (reference sequence). This CDR3 contains 11 residues. The CDR3, as DNA: TGCAGTGCTTCACAAACGGATACGCAGTATTTT. Residues: CSASQTDTQYF.

The rearrangement links TRBV20-1 to TRBJ2-1; 7 bases align to TRBD2. Germline V lookup: CDR1 DFQATT, CDR2 SNEGSKA (reference sequence). The V gene end was trimmed by 3 bases and the J gene end by 4 bases; junction bases not matched to a gene: 3. This CDR3 has 13 amino acids. The CDR3 loop is CSARRAGYNEQFF. The CDR3 DNA is TGCAGTGCTAGGAGAGCGGGATACAATGAGCAGTTCTTC.

The chain couples TRBV5-1 to TRBJ1-1; D might be TRBD1 (5 bases). Trimming stripped 4 bases from V and 0 bases from J, with 13 bases between. This CDR3 has 15 amino acids. Germline V gives CDR1 SGHRS, CDR2 YFSETQ. CDR3 nucleotides: TGCGCCAGCAGCAAAACGACAGTATTGAACACTGAAGCTTTCTTT. Its translation: CASSKTTVLNTEAFF. The full variable domain, in which reference TRBV5-1 and TRBJ1-1 provide the parts outside the CDR3, is KAGVTQTPRYLIKTRGQQVTLSCSPISGHRSVSWYQQTPGQGLQFLFEYFSETQRNKGNFPGRFSGRQFSNSRSEMNVSTLELGDSALYLCASSKTTVLNTEAFFGQGTRLTVV.

This clonotype was detected a few times. The J gene is TRBJ2-2, the V gene TRBV27; D is undetermined. The germline gives CDR1 MNHEY, CDR2 SMNVEV (reference sequence). The ends were cut back, 5 bases at V and 4 bases at J, with 5 bases in the middle. The CDR3 spans 12 residues. The chain's CDR3 is CASSRTTGELFF. The CDR3 region has the DNA TGTGCCAGCAGTCGCACCACCGGGGAGCTGTTTTTT.

This clonotype was seen repeatedly, ten times or more. The chain has TRBV28 and TRBJ2-4, with D tentatively TRBD2 (6 bases). V gave up 11 bases and J gave up 0 bases, with 11 bases separating them. Germline-derived CDR1 and CDR2 are MDHEN and SYDVKM. The CDR3 loop spans 13 amino acids. As DNA, the CDR3 is TGTGCCGCAGGCGGGGTAGCCAAAAACATTCAGTACTTC. Protein: CAAGGVAKNIQYF.

The chain has TRBV12-5 and TRBJ1-3; 7 bases fit TRBD1. Germline assignment: CDR1 LGHNT and CDR2 FRNRAP. CDR3 length: 15 residues. Trimming took 6 bases from V and 4 from J; bases not matched to a gene: 9. The CDR3 here is CASGQEQGWGNTIYF. As DNA, the CDR3 is TGTGCTAGTGGCCAGGAACAGGGGTGGGGAAACACCATATATTTT.

This clonotype came up a few times. The rearrangement uses TRBV5-1 and TRBJ2-1, with D perhaps TRBD1 or TRBD2 (7 bases each). V lost 1 base to trimming and J lost 11 bases, with 10 bases between them. This CDR3 is built from 12 residues. In germline, CDR1 is SGHRS, CDR2 YFSETQ. The CDR3 DNA sequence: TGCGCCAGCAGCTTGCAGGGGGGGAAGCAGTTCTTC. It encodes CASSLQGGKQFF.